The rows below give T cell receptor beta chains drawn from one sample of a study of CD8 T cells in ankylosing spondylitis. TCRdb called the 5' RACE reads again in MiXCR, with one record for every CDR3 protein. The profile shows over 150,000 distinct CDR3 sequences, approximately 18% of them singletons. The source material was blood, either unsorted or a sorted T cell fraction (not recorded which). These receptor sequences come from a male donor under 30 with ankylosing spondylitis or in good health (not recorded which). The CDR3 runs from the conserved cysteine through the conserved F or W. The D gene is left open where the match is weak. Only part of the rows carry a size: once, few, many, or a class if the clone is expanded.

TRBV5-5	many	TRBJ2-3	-	TGTGCCAGCCTAAAGGGGGACTACACAGATACGCAGTATTTT	CASLKGDYTDTQYF
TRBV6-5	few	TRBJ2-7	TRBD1	TGTGCCAGCAGTTACGGACAGGGTAGCGAGCAGTACTTC	CASSYGQGSEQYF
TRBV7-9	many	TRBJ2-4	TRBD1	TGTGCCAGCAGCTACGGGACAGGCCTCCCAATTCAGTACTTC	CASSYGTGLPIQYF
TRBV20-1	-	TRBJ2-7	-	TGCAGTGCTATGTTGACGGAGATAGTCTCCTACGAGCAGTACTTC	CSAMLTEIVSYEQYF
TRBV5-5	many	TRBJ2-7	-	TGTGCCACCCGGGACGGCCACGAGCAGTACTTC	CATRDGHEQYF
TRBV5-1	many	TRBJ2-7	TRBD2	TGCGCCAGCAGCCTAGCGGGAGGACACGAGCAGTACTTC	CASSLAGGHEQYF
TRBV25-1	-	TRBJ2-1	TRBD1	TGTGCCAGCAGTGAACCTCTGGGACAGGGGGCGAACAATGAGCAGTTCTTC	CASSEPLGQGANNEQFF
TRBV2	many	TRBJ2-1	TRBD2	TGTGCCAGCAGTGAACTAGCGGGAGTCGGCAATGAGCAGTTCTTC	CASSELAGVGNEQFF
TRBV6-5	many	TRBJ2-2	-	TGTGCCAGCAGTTACTCCCTGACAGGAAACACCGGGGAGCTGTTTTTT	CASSYSLTGNTGELFF
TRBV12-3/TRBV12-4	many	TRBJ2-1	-	TGTGCCAGCAGGCGCGGGGGCCGCTACAATGAGCAGTTCTTC	CASRRGGRYNEQFF
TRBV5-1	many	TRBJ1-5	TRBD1	TGCGCCAGCAGCCCGGGACAGGGGAGTCAGCCCCAGCATTTT	CASSPGQGSQPQHF
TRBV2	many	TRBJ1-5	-	TGTGCCAGCAGGGGAACAGGGCTCAATCAGCCCCAGCATTTT	CASRGTGLNQPQHF
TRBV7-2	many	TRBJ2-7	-	TGTGCCAGCAGCCCCTGGGTAGCGGACCGTTACGAGCAGTACTTC	CASSPWVADRYEQYF
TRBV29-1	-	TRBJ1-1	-	TGCAGCGGCCGAGTCGGACAGACGGAAGCTTTCTTT	CSGRVGQTEAFF
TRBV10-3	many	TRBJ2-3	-	TGTGCCATCAGTGAGGGCCGGACCAGGGCCACAGATACGCAGTATTTT	CAISEGRTRATDTQYF
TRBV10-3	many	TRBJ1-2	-	TGTGCCATCAGTGAGTCGGACCATACCACCTATGGCTACACCTTC	CAISESDHTTYGYTF
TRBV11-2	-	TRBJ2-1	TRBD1	TGTGCCAGCAGATATGGACAGGGGTTTTACAATGAGCAGTTCTTC	CASRYGQGFYNEQFF
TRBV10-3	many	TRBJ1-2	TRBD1	TGTGCCACCTCGACAGGGGACCATGGCTACACCTTC	CATSTGDHGYTF
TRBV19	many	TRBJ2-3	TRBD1	TGTGCCAGTAGTATTGGGAAGGGACAGAGCACAGATACGCAGTATTTT	CASSIGKGQSTDTQYF
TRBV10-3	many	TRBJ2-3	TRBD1	TGTGCCACCCGGGGACAGGGGAATTCAGATACGCAGTATTTT	CATRGQGNSDTQYF
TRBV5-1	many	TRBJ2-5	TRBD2	TGCGCCAGCAGCCCGCCCCGAGGCGGGAGGGGTCAAGAGACCCAGTACTTC	CASSPPRGGRGQETQYF
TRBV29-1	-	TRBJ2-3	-	TGCAGCGTTGAAGATTTAGTGGATACGCAGTATTTT	CSVEDLVDTQYF
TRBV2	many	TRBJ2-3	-	TGTGCCAGTGGACTGGGCACAGATACGCAGTATTTT	CASGLGTDTQYF
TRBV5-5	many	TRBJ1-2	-	TGTGCCAGCAGCTTTGGACTCGGCTTTGGCTACACCTTC	CASSFGLGFGYTF
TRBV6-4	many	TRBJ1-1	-	TGTGCCAGCAGTGACGGAAACCCCTCTGAAGCTTTCTTT	CASSDGNPSEAFF
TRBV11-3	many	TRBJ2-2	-	TGTGCCAGCAGCTTAAATGTAGCGGCCCCGAACACCGGGGAGCTGTTTTTT	CASSLNVAAPNTGELFF
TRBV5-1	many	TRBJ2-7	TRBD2	TGCGCCAGTCGGACTAGCGGTGATACCTACGAGCAGTACTTC	CASRTSGDTYEQYF
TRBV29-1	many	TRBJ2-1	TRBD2	TGCAGCGTTGAGATAGGGACTAGCGGCGGCTATGAGCAGTTCTTC	CSVEIGTSGGYEQFF
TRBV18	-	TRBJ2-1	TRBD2	TGTGCCAGCTCACCACCCAATCAGCCTAGCGGGAGGGTCGATGAGCAGTTCTTC	CASSPPNQPSGRVDEQFF
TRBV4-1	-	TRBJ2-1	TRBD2	TGCGCCAGCAGCCAGGGTGGGACTAGCGCCGACAATGAGCAGTTCTTC	CASSQGGTSADNEQFF
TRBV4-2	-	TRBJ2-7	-	TGTGCCAGCAGCCAAGATAGGACAGTGGGGCCCTACGAGCAGTACTTC	CASSQDRTVGPYEQYF
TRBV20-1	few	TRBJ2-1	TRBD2	TGCAGTGCTCCGTGGCGGGAGGGTAGTTTTTCGGAGCAGTTCTTC	CSAPWREGSFSEQFF
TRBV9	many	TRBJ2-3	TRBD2	TGTGCCAGCAGCGCCCAGGGAGGGGCAGATACGCAGTATTTT	CASSAQGGADTQYF
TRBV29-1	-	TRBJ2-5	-	TGCAGCGTTGAAGTCGAGACCCAGTACTTC	CSVEVETQYF
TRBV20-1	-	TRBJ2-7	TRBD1	TGCAGTGCTATCAAAGGGACAGGGAGGTACGAGCAGTACTTC	CSAIKGTGRYEQYF
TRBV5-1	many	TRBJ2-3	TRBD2	TGCGCCAGCAGCTGGACGACAGCTAGCGGGGGTACAGATACGCAGTATTTT	CASSWTTASGGTDTQYF
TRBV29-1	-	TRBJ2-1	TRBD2	TGCAGCGTGGGAGACCCGGGACTATCTCATGAGCAGTTCTTC	CSVGDPGLSHEQFF
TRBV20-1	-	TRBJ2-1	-	TGCAGTGCTAGATTCTCAGCCCCAGAGCAGTTCTTC	CSARFSAPEQFF
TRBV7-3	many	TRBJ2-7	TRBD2	TGTGCCAGCAGCCCGTGGTGGACTAGCGGGAGTTCCTACGAGCAGTACTTC	CASSPWWTSGSSYEQYF
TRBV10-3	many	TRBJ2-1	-	TGTGCCATCAGAGTAGCAGGTGAGCAGTTCTTC	CAIRVAGEQFF
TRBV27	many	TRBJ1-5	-	TGTGCCAGCAGTTTATTGCAAAGCAATCAGCCCCAGCATTTT	CASSLLQSNQPQHF
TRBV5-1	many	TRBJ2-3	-	TGCGCCAGCAGCCGAAATCCAGATACGCAGTATTTT	CASSRNPDTQYF
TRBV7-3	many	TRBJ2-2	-	TGTGCCAGCAGCCACCAATCCGGGGAGCTGTTTTTT	CASSHQSGELFF
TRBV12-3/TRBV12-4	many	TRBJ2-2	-	TGTGCCAGCAGGTACCGGGACTCCTACACCGGGGAGCTGTTTTTT	CASRYRDSYTGELFF
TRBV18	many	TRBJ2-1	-	TGTGCCAGCTCCTCCGAGACGGATGAGCAGTTCTTC	CASSSETDEQFF
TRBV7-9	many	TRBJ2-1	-	TGTGCCAGCAGCCCTAACTGGATGGGGGGCGGTTGGTATGAGCAGTTCTTC	CASSPNWMGGGWYEQFF
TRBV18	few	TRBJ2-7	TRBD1	TGTGCCAGCTCACGACAGGGCCTCTCCTACGAGCAGTACTTC	CASSRQGLSYEQYF
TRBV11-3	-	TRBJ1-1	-	TGTGCCAGCAGCTTAGGGGTGGGGGGCGCGGGGACTGAAGCTTTCTTT	CASSLGVGGAGTEAFF
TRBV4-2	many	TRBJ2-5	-	TGTGCCAGCAGCCAAGGAGCGGGCGGAGTGGGGGCAGAGACCCAGTACTTC	CASSQGAGGVGAETQYF
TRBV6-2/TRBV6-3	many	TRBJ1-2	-	TGTGCCAGCAGTTATACGGGGCACGGCTATGGCTACACCTTC	CASSYTGHGYGYTF
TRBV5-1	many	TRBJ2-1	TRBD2	TGCGCCAGCAGCCAGCCGGGACTACCTTTTTATGAGCAGTTCTTC	CASSQPGLPFYEQFF
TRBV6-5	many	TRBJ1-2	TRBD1	TGTGCCAGCAATAATGCAGGGGGCCGGGATGGCTACACCTTC	CASNNAGGRDGYTF
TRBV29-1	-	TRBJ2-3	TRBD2	TGCAGCGTTCTCCTAGCGGAGCCGGGTAATACGCAGTATTTT	CSVLLAEPGNTQYF
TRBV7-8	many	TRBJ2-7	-	TGTGCCAGCAGCTTAGATACGGGGAGCTACGAGCAGTACTTC	CASSLDTGSYEQYF
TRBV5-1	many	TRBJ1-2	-	TGCGCCAGCAGCCCGTTGAGGGATACTAACTATGGCTACACCTTC	CASSPLRDTNYGYTF
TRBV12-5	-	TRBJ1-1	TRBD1	TGTGCTAGTGGTTTCAGGACAGGGGGCGGATCGAACACTGAAGCTTTCTTT	CASGFRTGGGSNTEAFF
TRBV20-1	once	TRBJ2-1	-	TGCAGTGCTAGAGATTTTTGGGGAAGCCCATCCTACAATGAGCAGTTCTTC	CSARDFWGSPSYNEQFF